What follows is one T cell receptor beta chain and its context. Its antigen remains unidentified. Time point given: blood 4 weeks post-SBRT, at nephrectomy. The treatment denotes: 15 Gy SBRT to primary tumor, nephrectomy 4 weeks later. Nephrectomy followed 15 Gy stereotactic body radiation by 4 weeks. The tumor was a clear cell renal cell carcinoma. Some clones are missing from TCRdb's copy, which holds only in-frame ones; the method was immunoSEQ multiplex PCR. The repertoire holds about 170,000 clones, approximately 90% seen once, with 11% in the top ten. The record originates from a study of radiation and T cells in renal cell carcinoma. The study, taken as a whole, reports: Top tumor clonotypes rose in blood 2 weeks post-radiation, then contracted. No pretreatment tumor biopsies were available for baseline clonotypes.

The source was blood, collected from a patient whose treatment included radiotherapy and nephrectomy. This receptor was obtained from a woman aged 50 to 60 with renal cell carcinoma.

The chain's CDR3 is CASSISGGGTGELFF. DNA for the CDR3: TGTGCCAGTAGTATTTCCGGGGGTGGCACCGGGGAGCTGTTTTTT. The chain couples TRBV19 to TRBJ2-2; D is possibly TRBD2 (6 bases). The germline gives CDR1 LNHDA, CDR2 SQIVND (reference sequence). Trimming removed 3 bases from V and 4 bases from J, with 12 bases in between. This CDR3 contains 15 residues.